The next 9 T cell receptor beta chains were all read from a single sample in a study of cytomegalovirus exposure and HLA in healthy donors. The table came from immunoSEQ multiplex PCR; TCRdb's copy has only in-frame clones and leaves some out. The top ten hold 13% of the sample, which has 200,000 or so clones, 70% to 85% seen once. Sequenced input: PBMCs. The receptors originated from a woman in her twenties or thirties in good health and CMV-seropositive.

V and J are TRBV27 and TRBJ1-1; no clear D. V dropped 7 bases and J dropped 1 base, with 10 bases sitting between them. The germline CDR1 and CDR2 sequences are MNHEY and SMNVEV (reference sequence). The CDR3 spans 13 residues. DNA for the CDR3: TGTGCCAGCATGCGGGCATCGAACACTGAAGCTTTCTTT. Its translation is CASMRASNTEAFF.

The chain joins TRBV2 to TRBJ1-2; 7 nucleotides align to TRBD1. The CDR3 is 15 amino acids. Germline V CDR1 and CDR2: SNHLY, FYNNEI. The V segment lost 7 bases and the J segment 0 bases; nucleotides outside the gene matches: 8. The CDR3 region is CASKPDRTANYGYTF. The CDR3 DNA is TGTGCCAGCAAACCGGACAGGACTGCTAACTATGGCTACACCTTC.

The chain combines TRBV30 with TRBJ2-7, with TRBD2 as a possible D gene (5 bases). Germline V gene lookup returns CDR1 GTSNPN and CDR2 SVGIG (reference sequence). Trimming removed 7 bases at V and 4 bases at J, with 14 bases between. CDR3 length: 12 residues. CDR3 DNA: TGTGCCTTAAAAATCGGGGAATACGAGCAGTACTTC. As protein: CALKIGEYEQYF.

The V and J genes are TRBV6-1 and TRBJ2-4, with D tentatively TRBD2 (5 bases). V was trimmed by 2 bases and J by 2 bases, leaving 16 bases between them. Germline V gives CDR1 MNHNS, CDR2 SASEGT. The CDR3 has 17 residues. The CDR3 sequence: CASSEFGGQGTKNIQYF. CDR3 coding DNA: TGTGCCAGCAGTGAATTCGGCGGGCAAGGGACCAAAAACATTCAGTACTTC.

CDR3 bases: TGTGCCAGCAGCCCCCCGGGGGTTAATCAGCCCCAGCATTTT. Translation gives CASSPPGVNQPQHF. This chain links TRBV6-5 with TRBJ1-5, with D possibly matching TRBD1 (5 bases). The CDR3 is made up of 14 amino acids. V gave up 6 bases and J gave up 4 bases, with 13 bases separating them. Germline V gene lookup returns CDR1 MNHEY and CDR2 SVGAGI.

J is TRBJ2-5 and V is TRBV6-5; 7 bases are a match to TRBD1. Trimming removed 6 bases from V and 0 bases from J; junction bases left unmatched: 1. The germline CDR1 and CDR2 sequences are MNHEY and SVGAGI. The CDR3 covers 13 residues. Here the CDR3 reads CASRQGYQETQYF. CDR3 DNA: TGTGCCAGCAGACAGGGGTACCAAGAGACCCAGTACTTC.

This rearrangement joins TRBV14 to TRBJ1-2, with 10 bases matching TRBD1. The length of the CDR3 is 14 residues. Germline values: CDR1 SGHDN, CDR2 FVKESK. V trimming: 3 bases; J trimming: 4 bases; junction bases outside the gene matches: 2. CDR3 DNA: TGTGCCAGCAGCCAGACAGGGGGCGGCTATGGCTACACCTTC. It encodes CASSQTGGGYGYTF.

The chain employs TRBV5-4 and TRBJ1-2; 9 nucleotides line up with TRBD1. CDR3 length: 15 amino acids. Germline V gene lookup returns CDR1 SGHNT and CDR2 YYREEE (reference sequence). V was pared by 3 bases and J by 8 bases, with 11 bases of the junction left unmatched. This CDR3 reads CASSWGDREEGGYTF. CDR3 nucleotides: TGTGCCAGCAGCTGGGGGGACAGGGAAGAAGGAGGCTACACCTTC.

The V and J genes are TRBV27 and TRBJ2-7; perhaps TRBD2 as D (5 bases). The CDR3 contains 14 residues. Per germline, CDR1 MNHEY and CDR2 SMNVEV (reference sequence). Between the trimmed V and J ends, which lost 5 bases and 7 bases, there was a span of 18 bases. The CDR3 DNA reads TGTGCCAGCAGTCCACGCCGCCGGGGTGGGGAGCAGTACTTC. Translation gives CASSPRRRGGEQYF.